Each of the 12 T cell receptor beta chains below was sequenced from the same sample in a study of human T cells and chemical hapten exposure. Specified time point: pre-sensitization, week 0. Treatment noted: therapeutic diphenylcyclopropenone sensitization with weekly scalp DPC. TCRdb re-called the RACE reads with MiXCR, one entry per CDR3 protein. This repertoire shows around 42,000 distinct CDR3 sequences, over 10% found once; its top ten account for over 5.5%. The material sequenced was whole blood, taken in connection with sensitization to the hapten diphenylcyclopropenone (DPC). Receptors were obtained from a woman aged 25 to 39 with alopecia areata. Some clones in this sample may be carry-over from other donors' samples.

V and J are TRBV4-2 and TRBJ2-3; D is perhaps TRBD1 or TRBD2 (5 bases each). Germline V CDR1 and CDR2: LGHNA, YNFKEQ. The V gene lost 6 bases and the J gene lost 2 bases, with 18 bases spanning the gap. The CDR3 has 16 amino acids. CDR3 amino acids: CASRREGTSDTDTQYF. As DNA, the CDR3 is TGTGCCAGCAGGAGAGAGGGGACCTCCGACACAGATACGCAGTATTTT.

This rearrangement joins TRBV7-9 to TRBJ2-2, with 7 bases aligning to TRBD2. CDR3 length equals 17 residues. The germline CDR1 and CDR2 sequences are SEHNR and FQNEAQ (reference sequence). V lost 4 bases to trimming and J lost 5 bases; unmatched junction nucleotides: 13. CDR3 coding DNA: TGTGCCAGCAGCTCAACTCCGGGGACGGGAGGAACCGGGGAGCTGTTTTTT. Translation: CASSSTPGTGGTGELFF.

This clonotype was seen only a few times. The chain uses TRBV6-2 or TRBV6-3 and TRBJ2-1; D gene unclear. The germline V gene has CDR1 MNHEY and CDR2 SVGEGT. This CDR3 has 13 amino acids. Trimming removed 6 bases at V and 6 bases at J, with 12 bases between. CDR3 nucleotides: TGTGCCAGCAGCTGGTCGCGGTTCAATGAGCAGTTCTTC. This gives the protein CASSWSRFNEQFF.

The chain links TRBV5-4 to TRBJ2-7; D unresolved. Trimming stripped 1 base from V and 7 bases from J, with 9 bases between. The CDR3 covers 12 residues. The germline V gene encodes CDR1 SGHNT and CDR2 YYREEE (reference sequence). CDR3 amino acids: CASSLTRGEQYF. CDR3 nucleotides: TGTGCCAGCAGCTTGACTCGAGGAGAGCAGTACTTC.

This clonotype was picked up many times. This chain connects TRBV20-1 to TRBJ1-5; D is possibly TRBD1 (6 bases). The CDR3 length is 15 residues. V was shortened by 5 bases and J by 2 bases, with 16 bases between the two germline ends. From germline, CDR1 is DFQATT and CDR2 SNEGSKA (reference sequence). CDR3 bases: TGCAGTGCTTACCTGAAGGGGGGGGGCAATCAGCCCCAGCATTTT. Amino acids: CSAYLKGGGNQPQHF.

This chain links TRBV7-2 with TRBJ2-1; 9 nucleotides line up with TRBD2. The CDR3 consists of 15 residues. From germline, CDR1 is SGHTA and CDR2 FQGNSA. The V segment lost 5 bases and the J segment 7 bases; nucleotides outside the gene matches: 9. Here the CDR3 reads CASSTGTSLVNEQFF. The CDR3 DNA reads as TGTGCCAGCAGCACCGGGACTAGCTTAGTGAATGAGCAGTTCTTC.

This clonotype was picked up many times. The chain employs TRBV12-3 or TRBV12-4 and TRBJ1-4; D is unclear. The ends were cut back, 2 bases at V and 8 bases at J, with 21 bases in the middle. CDR3 size: 17 residues. The CDR3 nucleotides read TGTGCCAGCAGTTTAAGCGGTGGGTGGAGGACGGAGGAAAAACTGTTTTTT. This codes for CASSLSGGWRTEEKLFF.

This clonotype was counted at least ten times. One end of the junction is discordant with germline, which a read error may explain. CDR3 residues: CTTGTEAFF. CDR3 sequence (DNA): TGTACTACCGGGACCGAAGCTTTCTTT. V usage is TRBV29-1 and J usage is TRBJ1-1; D is possibly TRBD1 (5 bases). This CDR3 is 9 amino acids long. The germline V gene encodes CDR1 SQVTM and CDR2 ANQGSEA.

V usage is TRBV9 and J usage is TRBJ2-3; 12 nucleotides align to TRBD2. The CDR3 is made up of 14 amino acids. Trimming cost V 6 bases and J 2 bases; bases outside gene matches: 1. Germline values: CDR1 SGDLS, CDR2 YYNGEE. DNA for the CDR3: TGTGCCAGCACTAGCGGGAGGGCCACAGATACGCAGTATTTT. It is translated as CASTSGRATDTQYF.

This clonotype was counted ten times or more. The J gene is TRBJ2-7, the V gene TRBV11-2; tentative D call: TRBD2 (6 bases). The V and J ends lost 3 bases and 0 bases respectively, with 9 bases between them. Germline CDR1 and CDR2: SGHAT and FQNNGV. The CDR3 totals 14 residues. The CDR3 DNA follows: TGTGCCAGCAGCTTCGCGGGGAGCTCCTACGAGCAGTACTTC. Protein product: CASSFAGSSYEQYF.

V gene TRBV2 combines with J gene TRBJ2-1, with D possibly being TRBD2 (6 bases). With 10 bases removed from V and 12 bases from J, the gap between germline ends came to 19 bases. This CDR3 is 12 amino acids long. From germline, CDR1 is SNHLY and CDR2 FYNNEI. Written as DNA, the CDR3 is TGTGCCAACTCCCCCGGGAGCCCGAGGCAGTTCTTC. Amino acids: CANSPGSPRQFF.

The sample holds many counts of this clonotype. The rearrangement joins TRBV20-1 to TRBJ2-5; D may match TRBD1 or TRBD2 (5 bases each). CDR1 is DFQATT, CDR2 SNEGSKA, per germline (reference sequence). V lost 8 bases and J 8 bases, leaving 15 bases between the germline ends. The CDR3 consists of 11 residues. The CDR3: CSTGRGRTQYF. CDR3 in DNA: TGCAGTACGGGGCGTGGGCGTACCCAGTACTTC.